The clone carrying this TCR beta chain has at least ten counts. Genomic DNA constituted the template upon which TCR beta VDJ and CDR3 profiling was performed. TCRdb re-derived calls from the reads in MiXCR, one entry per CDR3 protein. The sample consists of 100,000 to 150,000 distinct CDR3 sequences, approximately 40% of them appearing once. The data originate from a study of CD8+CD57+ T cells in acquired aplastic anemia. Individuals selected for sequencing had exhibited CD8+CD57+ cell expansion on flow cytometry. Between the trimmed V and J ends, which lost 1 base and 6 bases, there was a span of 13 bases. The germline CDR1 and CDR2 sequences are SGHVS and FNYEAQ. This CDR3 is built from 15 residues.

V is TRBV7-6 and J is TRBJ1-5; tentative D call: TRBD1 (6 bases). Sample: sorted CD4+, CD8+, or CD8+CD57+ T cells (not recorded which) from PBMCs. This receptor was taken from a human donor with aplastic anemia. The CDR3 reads CASSLEQGKGQPQHF. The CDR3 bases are TGTGCCAGCAGCTTAGAACAGGGTAAAGGTCAGCCCCAGCATTTT.